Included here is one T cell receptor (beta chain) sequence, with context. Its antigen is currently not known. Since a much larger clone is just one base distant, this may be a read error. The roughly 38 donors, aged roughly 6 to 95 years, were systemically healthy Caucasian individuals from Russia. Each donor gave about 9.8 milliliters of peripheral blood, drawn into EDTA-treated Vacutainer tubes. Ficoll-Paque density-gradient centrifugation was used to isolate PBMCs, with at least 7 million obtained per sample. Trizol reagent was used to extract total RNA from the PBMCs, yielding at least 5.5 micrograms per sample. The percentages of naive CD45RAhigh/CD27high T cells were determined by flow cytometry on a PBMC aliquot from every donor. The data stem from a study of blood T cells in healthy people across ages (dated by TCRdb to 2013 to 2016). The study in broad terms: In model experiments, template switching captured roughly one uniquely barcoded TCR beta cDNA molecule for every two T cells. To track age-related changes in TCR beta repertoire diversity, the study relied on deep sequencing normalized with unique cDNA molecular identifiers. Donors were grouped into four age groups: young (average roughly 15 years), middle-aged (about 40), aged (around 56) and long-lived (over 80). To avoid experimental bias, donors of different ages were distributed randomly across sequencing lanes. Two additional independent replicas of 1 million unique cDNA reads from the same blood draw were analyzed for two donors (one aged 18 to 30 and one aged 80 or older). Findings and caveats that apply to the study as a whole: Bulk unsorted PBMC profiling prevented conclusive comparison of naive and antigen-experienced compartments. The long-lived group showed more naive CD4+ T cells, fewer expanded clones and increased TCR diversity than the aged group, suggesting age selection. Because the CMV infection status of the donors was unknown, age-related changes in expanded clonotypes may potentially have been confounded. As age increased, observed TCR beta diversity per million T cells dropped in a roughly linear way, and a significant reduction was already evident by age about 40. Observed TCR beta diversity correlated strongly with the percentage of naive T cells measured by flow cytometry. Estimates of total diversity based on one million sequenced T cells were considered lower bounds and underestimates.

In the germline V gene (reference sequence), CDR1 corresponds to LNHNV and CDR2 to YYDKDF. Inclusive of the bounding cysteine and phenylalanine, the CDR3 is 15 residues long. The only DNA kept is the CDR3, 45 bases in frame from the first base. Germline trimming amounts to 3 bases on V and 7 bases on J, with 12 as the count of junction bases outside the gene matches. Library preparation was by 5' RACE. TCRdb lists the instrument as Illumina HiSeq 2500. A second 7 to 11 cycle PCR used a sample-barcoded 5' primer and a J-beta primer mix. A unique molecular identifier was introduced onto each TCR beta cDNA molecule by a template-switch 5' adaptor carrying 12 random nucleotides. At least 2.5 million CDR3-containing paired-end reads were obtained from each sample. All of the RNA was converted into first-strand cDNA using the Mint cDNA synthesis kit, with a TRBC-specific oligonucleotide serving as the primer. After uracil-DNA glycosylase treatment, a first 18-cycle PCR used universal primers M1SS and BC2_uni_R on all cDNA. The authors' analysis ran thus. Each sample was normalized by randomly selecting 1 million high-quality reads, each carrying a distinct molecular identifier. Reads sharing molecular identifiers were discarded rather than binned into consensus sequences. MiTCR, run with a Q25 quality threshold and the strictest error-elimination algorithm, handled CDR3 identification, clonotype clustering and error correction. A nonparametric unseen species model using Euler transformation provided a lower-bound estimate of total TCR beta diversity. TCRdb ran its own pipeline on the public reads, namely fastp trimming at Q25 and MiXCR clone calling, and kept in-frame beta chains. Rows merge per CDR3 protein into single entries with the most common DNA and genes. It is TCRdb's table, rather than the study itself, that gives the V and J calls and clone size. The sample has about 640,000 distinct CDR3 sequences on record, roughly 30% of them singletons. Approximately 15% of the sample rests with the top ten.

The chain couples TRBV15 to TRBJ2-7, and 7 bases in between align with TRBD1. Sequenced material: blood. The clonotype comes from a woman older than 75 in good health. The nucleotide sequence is TGTGCCACCAGCAGCTACGTTGACAGGGAGAATGAGCAGTACTTC. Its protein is CATSSYVDRENEQYF.